The rows below give T cell receptor beta chains drawn from one sample of a study of blood T cells in healthy people across ages. MiXCR, run by TCRdb on the 5' RACE reads, gives a single entry per CDR3 protein. The sample lists more than 650,000 distinct CDR3 sequences, about 53% occurring once. Specimen: blood. These receptors were obtained from an older man in good health. Each CDR3 is given with its conserved first and last residue. D genes are given only for firm matches. Where a row states a size, it is once, few, many or the class of an expanded clone; other rows omit it.

clone size	V gene	J gene	D gene	CDR3 DNA	CDR3 protein
-	TRBV2	TRBJ2-5	TRBD1	TGTGCCAGCAGTGGACCCTTGGGGACAGGGGGAGAGACCCAGTACTTC	CASSGPLGTGGETQYF
few	TRBV4-1	TRBJ2-7	-	TGCGCCAGCAGCCAAGTTTTCCCCTACGAGCAGTACTTC	CASSQVFPYEQYF
-	TRBV3-1	TRBJ2-5	TRBD1	TGTGCCAGCAGCCAACTAACCGGGACAGGGTGGGAGACCCAGTACTTC	CASSQLTGTGWETQYF
few	TRBV20-1	TRBJ2-1	TRBD2	TGCAGTGCTAGAGGACTAGCGGGGGGGCAGGAGCAGTTCTTC	CSARGLAGGQEQFF
many	TRBV6-2/TRBV6-3	TRBJ2-7	-	TGTGCCAGCCGAGGTACGCCCAGGATCTACGAGCAGTACTTC	CASRGTPRIYEQYF
-	TRBV28	TRBJ1-2	-	TGTGCCAGCCCCGGGCCCTCCTATGGCTACACCTTC	CASPGPSYGYTF
-	TRBV28	TRBJ2-1	-	TGTGCCAGCCGTTTCCAAACCTACTGGAATGAGCAGTTCTTC	CASRFQTYWNEQFF
-	TRBV14	TRBJ2-1	-	TGTGCCAGCAGCCCGACGGGGGGCGCGGGCAATGAGCAGTTCTTC	CASSPTGGAGNEQFF
-	TRBV6-5	TRBJ2-6	-	TGTGCCAGCAGTTTTCGGAGCTCTGGGGCCAACGTCCTGACTTTC	CASSFRSSGANVLTF
-	TRBV12-3/TRBV12-4	TRBJ2-1	-	TGTGCCAGCAGTTCACTTGAGGGAGGCGCCTACAATGAGCAGTTCTTC	CASSSLEGGAYNEQFF
few	TRBV5-1	TRBJ2-7	-	TGCGCCAGCAGCCCAACCCCTAGCGCACGATCCTACGAGCAGTACTTC	CASSPTPSARSYEQYF
-	TRBV7-9	TRBJ1-5	-	TGTGCCAGCAGCTTAGTTGGACCGACGTCCAGGGTTGATCAGCCCCAGCATTTT	CASSLVGPTSRVDQPQHF
-	TRBV7-9	TRBJ2-5	-	TGTGCCAGCAGCTTCACCGGACGGGCAATCGGAGGGACCCAGTACTTC	CASSFTGRAIGGTQYF
-	TRBV27	TRBJ1-1	-	TGTGCCAGCAGTTCCGGACAGATGAACACTGAAGCTTTCTTT	CASSSGQMNTEAFF
-	TRBV5-1	TRBJ2-5	TRBD2	TGCGCCAGCAGCTCAGGACTAGCGGAACGGAGTGAGACCCAGTACTTC	CASSSGLAERSETQYF
once	TRBV6-5	TRBJ1-2	-	TGTGCCAGCAGTTACTCAGCTATCGGCGGTGGCTATGGCTACACCTTC	CASSYSAIGGGYGYTF
-	TRBV21-1	TRBJ1-5	-	TGTGCCAGCAGCACTTGGGCAGGACCTTGGAATCAGCCCCAGCATTTT	CASSTWAGPWNQPQHF
few	TRBV5-1	TRBJ2-5	-	TGCGCCAGCAGCTTCGGGGGTGTCCAAGAGACCCAGTACTTC	CASSFGGVQETQYF